This T cell receptor (beta chain) is from a study of CD8 T cells in ankylosing spondylitis. This clonotype showed up many times. TCRdb passed the 5' RACE reads through MiXCR, listing each CDR3 protein once. The repertoire holds approximately 140,000 distinct CDR3 sequences, with about a tenth as singletons. Trimming at V came to 6 bases and at J to 4 bases, leaving 5 bases not matched to a gene. Looked up from germline, CDR1 is MDHEN and CDR2 is SYDVKM. This CDR3 has 15 amino acids. This rearrangement joins TRBV28 to TRBJ2-7; 14 bases match TRBD2. The TCR was taken from a male donor with ankylosing spondylitis or in good health (not recorded which). The specimen sequenced was blood, either unsorted or a sorted T cell fraction (not recorded which). CDR3 region: CASRMTSGRGYEQYF. CDR3 coding DNA: TGTGCCAGCAGAATGACTAGCGGGAGGGGGTACGAGCAGTACTTC.